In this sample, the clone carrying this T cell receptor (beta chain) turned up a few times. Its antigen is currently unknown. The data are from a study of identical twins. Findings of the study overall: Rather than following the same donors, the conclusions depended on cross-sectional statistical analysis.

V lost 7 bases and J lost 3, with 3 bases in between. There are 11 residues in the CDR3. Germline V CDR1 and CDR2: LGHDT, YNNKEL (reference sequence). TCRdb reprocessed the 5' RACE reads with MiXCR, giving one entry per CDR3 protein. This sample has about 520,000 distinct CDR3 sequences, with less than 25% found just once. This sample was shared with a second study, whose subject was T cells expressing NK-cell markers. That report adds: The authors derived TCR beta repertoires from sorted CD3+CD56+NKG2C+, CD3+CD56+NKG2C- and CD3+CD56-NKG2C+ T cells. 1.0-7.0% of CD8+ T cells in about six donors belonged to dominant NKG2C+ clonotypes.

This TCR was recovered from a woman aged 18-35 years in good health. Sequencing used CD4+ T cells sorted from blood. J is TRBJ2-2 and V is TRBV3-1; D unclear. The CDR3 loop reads CASTYTGELFF. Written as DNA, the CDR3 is TGTGCCAGCACCTACACCGGGGAGCTGTTTTTT. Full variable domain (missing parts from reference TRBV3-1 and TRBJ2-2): DTAVSQTPKYLVTQMGNDKSIKCEQNLGHDTMYWYKQDSKKFLKIMFSYNNKELIINETVPNRFSPKSPDKAHLNLHINSLELGDSAVYFCASTYTGELFFGEGSRLTVL.